The clone carrying this T cell receptor beta chain was seen a handful of times. This entry comes from a study of naive and memory T cell subsets. Between the trimmed V and J ends, which lost 3 bases and 0 bases, there was a span of 15 bases. The length of the CDR3 is 16 residues. Germline V gene sequence: CDR1 DFQATT, CDR2 SNEGSKA (reference sequence). The sample's treatment: skin biopsy from PPD injection site in Mantoux-positive individual. TCR cDNA received a 3' ligated oligonucleotide that carried a UMI. Amplification of ligated cDNA took four PCR rounds with SP2 and nested alpha and beta constant primers. TCRdb reprocessed the UMI-ligation and nested PCR reads with MiXCR, giving one entry per CDR3 protein. In the table there are around 30,000 distinct CDR3 sequences, under 8.5% of which are singletons.

The genes are TRBV20-1 and TRBJ2-1; the D is unclear. This specimen consisted of skin, obtained from a tuberculin skin test site. This receptor was identified in an adult in good health. The CDR3, as DNA: TGCAGTGCTAGGGCTTCGAGACGTGTCTCCTACAATGAGCAGTTCTTC. Translating it yields CSARASRRVSYNEQFF.